The TCR beta chain described here comes from a study of blood T cell repertoires in COVID-19. As for the study in general: Spain, Italy and the United States supplied samples that represented acute and convalescent COVID-19. T cells, B-cell-depleted T cells, or PBMCs provided the cDNA or gDNA that served as material.

This clone was found a few times. Its ends do not fully match the called genes, so a read error is possible. CDR1 is MNHEY, CDR2 SVGAGI, per germline. The CDR3 runs to 12 residues. How the authors handled the data: Reference gene primer amplification gave nucleated cell count estimates. The table came from immunoSEQ multiplex PCR; TCRdb's copy has only in-frame clones and leaves some out. Clonal size and the V and J genes are those of that table, whereas D and trimming came from the DNA. The data contain about 250,000 clones, around 85% of them seen just once; the ten biggest clones take up 8.9%. The sequenced material came from peripheral blood. This receptor was obtained from a man at least 80 years old with acute or convalescent COVID-19. The V call is TRBV6-5, the J call TRBJ2-7, with a tentative D call TRBD1 (7 bases). CDR3 coding DNA: TGTGCCACCCGCGGGACAGCCTACGGGCAGTACTTC. It codes for CATRGTAYGQYF.